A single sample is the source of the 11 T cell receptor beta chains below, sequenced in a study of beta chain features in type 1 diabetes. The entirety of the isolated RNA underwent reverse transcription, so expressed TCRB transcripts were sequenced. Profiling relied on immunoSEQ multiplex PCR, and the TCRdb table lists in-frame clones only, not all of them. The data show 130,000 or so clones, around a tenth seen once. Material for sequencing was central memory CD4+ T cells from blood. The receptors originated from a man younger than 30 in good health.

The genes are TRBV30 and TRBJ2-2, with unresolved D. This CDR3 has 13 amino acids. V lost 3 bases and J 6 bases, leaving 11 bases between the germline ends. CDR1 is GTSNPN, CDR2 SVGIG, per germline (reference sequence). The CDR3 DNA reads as TGTGCCTGGAGGGCCGTGGGCCCCGGGGAGCTGTTTTTT. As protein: CAWRAVGPGELFF.

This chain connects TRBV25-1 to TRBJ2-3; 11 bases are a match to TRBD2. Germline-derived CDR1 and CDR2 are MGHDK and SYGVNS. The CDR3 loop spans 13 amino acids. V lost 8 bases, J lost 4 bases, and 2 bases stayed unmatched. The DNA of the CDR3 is TGTGCCAGCCTACTAGCGGGGGCAGATACGCAGTATTTT. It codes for CASLLAGADTQYF.

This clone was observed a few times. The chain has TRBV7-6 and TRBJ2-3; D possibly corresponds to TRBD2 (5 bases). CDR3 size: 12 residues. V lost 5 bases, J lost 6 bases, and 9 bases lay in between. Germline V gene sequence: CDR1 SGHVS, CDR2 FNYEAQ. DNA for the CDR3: TGTGCCAGCAGCCCCACGGGGGATACGCAGTATTTT. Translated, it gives CASSPTGDTQYF.

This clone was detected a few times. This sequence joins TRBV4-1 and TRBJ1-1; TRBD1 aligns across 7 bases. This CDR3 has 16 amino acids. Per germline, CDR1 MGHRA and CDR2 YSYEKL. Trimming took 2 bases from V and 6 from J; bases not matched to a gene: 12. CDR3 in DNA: TGCGCCAGCAGCCAATCGTGGAGACAGGGATCCTCTGAAGCTTTCTTT. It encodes CASSQSWRQGSSEAFF.

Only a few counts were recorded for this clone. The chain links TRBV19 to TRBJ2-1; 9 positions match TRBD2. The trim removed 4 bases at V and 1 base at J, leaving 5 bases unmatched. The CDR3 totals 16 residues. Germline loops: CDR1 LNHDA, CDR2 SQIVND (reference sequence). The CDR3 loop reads CASSRVAGESYNEQFF. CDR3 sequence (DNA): TGTGCCAGTAGTAGAGTAGCGGGGGAGTCCTACAATGAGCAGTTCTTC.

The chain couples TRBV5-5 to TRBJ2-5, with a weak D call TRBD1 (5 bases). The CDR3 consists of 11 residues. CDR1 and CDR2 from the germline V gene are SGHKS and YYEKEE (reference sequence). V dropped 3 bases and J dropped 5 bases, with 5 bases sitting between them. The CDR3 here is CASSWGETQYF. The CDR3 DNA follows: TGTGCCAGCAGCTGGGGCGAGACCCAGTACTTC.

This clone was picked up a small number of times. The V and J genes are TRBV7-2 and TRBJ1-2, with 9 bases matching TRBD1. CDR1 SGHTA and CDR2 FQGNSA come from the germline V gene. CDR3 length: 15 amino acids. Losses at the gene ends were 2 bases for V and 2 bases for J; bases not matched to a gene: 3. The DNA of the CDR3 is TGTGCCAGCAGCTTACTTGGGACAGGGAACTATGGCTACACCTTC. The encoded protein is CASSLLGTGNYGYTF.

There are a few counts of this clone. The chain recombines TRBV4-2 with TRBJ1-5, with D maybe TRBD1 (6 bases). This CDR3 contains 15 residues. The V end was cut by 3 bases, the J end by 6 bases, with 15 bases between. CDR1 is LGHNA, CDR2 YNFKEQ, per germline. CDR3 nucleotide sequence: TGTGCCAGCAGCCAGGATAACAGGGAGAGTCAGCCCCAGCATTTT. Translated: CASSQDNRESQPQHF.

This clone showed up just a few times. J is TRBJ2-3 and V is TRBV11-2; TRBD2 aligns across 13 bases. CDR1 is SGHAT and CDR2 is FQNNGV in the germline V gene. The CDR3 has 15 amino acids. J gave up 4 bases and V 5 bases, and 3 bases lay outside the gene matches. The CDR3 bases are TGTGCCAGCAGCAAACTAGCGGGGGGGGCAGATACGCAGTATTTT. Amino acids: CASSKLAGGADTQYF.

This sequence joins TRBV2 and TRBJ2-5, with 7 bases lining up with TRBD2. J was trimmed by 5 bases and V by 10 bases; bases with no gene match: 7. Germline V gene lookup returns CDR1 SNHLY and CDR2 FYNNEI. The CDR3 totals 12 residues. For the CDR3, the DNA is TGTGCCACGGGACTACGTCGGGAGACCCAGTACTTC. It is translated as CATGLRRETQYF.

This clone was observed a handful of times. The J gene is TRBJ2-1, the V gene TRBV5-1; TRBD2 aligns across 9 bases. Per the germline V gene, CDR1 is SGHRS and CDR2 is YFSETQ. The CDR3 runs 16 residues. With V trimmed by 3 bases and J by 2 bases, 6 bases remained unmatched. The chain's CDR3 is CASSYGAGGAYNEQFF. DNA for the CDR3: TGCGCCAGCAGCTACGGAGCGGGGGGCGCCTACAATGAGCAGTTCTTC.